This TCR beta chain was identified during a study of CD8 T cells in Susac syndrome. This clonotype came up a few times. RNA in amounts of roughly 0.5 to 1 ug was reverse transcribed with random hexamers. TCRdb reprocessed the immunoSEQ multiplex PCR reads via MiXCR and lists one record per CDR3 protein. This sample has 330,000 or so distinct CDR3 sequences, with about 91% found just once. Germline V gene data show CDR1 as SGHTA and CDR2 as FQGNSA. With 1 base removed from V and 5 bases from J, the gap between germline ends came to 6 bases. The CDR3 is 12 residues long. V usage is TRBV7-2 and J usage is TRBJ2-7; D unclear. Input material: CD8+ T cells from PBMCs. This TCR was sampled from a human donor with multiple sclerosis. As DNA, the CDR3 is TGTGCCAGCAGCTTAGGGTCCCACGAGCAGTACTTC. This encodes CASSLGSHEQYF.